What follows describes a single T cell receptor (beta chain). Its antigen remains unknown. These data are taken from a study of somatic mutations in cytotoxic T cells in rheumatoid arthritis. Whole-study findings and limits: Unidentified antigens were the targets of the expanded CD8+ clones.

The CDR3 is made up of 13 amino acids. V dropped 4 bases and J dropped 4 bases, with 8 bases sitting between them. Germline assignment: CDR1 MNHEY and CDR2 SVGAGI. As processed by the authors: Some patient CD8+ clones were larger than 1%, and these rarely matched published virus-specific TCRB sequences. Only in-frame clones appear in the TCRdb table, and some are missing; sequencing was by immunoSEQ multiplex PCR. The D gene and trimming were derived from the DNA, and the V and J assignments and clone size from that table. The repertoire holds about 19,000 clones, with roughly four fifths as singletons.

The receptor was isolated from an adult with rheumatoid arthritis. Sample: CD8+ T cells sorted from blood. The gene calls are TRBV6-5 and TRBJ2-1; D is undetermined. CDR3 DNA sequence: TGTGCCAGCAGTTTCGACACTTACAATGAGCAGTTCTTC. Translation: CASSFDTYNEQFF.